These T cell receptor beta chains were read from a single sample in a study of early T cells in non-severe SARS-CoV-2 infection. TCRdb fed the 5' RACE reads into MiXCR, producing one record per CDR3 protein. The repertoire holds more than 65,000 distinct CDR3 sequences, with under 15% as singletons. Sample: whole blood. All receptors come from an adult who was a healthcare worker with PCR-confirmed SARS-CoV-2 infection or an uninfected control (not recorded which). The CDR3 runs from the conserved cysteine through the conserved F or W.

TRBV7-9	CASSYPAGSGAETQYF
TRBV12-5	CASGNPGPLSGNEQFF
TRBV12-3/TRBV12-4	CASSPQQVNQPQHF
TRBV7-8	CASSLVAHSYRQGEQYF
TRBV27	CASSLKQGNNSPLHF
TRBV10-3	CAIGTSGKDEQFF
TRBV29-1	CSGAGTSGRTDTQYF
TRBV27	CASSPEQGRFNYGYTF
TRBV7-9	CASTFLGGNPNYGYTF
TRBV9	CASSVGATDDTEAFF
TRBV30	CAWSDDRAYEQYF
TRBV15	CATSRDLMETQYF
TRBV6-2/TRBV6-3	CASSYDSSYNEQFF
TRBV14	CASSQIGVEQFF
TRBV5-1	CASSLRGSYEQYF
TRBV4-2	CASSQRQGNTEAFF
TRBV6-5	CASSLRTSYSGELFF
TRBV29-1	CSVGGTYYTDTQYF
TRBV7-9	CASSRNGGYTF
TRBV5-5	CASSFSNTEAFF
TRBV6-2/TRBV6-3	CASNSDSLGQGDRLTGELFF
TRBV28	CASSTRQVGNTEAFF
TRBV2	CASSVVQGRDEQFF
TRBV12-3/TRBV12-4	CASSPGVYEQYF
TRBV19	CASSTDRFGQPQHF
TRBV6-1	CASSEFAGANYGYTF